The sequence of this T cell receptor (beta chain) was determined in a study of cytomegalovirus exposure and HLA in healthy donors. The study's findings and limits: There were reportedly fewer N-insertions in an Asian-associated ancestry cluster than the roughly 610-donor mean, in a later analysis. When the data were analyzed later, several of the most significant clusters appeared to be linked to common viral pathogens. The authors later linked a missense DCLRE1C variant to TCR beta V- and J-gene trimming. CMV serostatus was the only immune exposure information that was available.

There are a few counts of this clone. Its antigen is undetermined. Primers for the PCR totalled 60 Vbeta and 13 Jbeta. Sequenced by immunoSEQ multiplex PCR; TCRdb stores in-frame clones only, minus some. The sample shows some 120,000 clones, approximately 80% of them seen only once. V lost 0 bases, J lost 7 bases, and 11 bases lay in between. The CDR3 has 14 residues. CDR1 is MGHRA and CDR2 is YSYEKL in the germline V gene. Sequencing was carried out using PBMCs. The chain couples TRBV4-1 to TRBJ2-3, with D perhaps TRBD1 (5 bases). This clonotype originated in a middle-aged man in good health and CMV-seronegative. The CDR3 loop is CASSQDQGGNTQYF. CDR3 nucleotides: TGCGCCAGCAGCCAAGATCAGGGTGGGAATACGCAGTATTTT.